These T cell receptor beta chains were read from a single sample in a study of blood T cell repertoires in COVID-19. Profiling relied on immunoSEQ multiplex PCR, and the TCRdb table lists in-frame clones only, not all of them. The sample holds some 43,000 clones; about 88% are singletons and the top ten take 4% to 5.5%. Material for sequencing was peripheral blood. Source of these receptors: a man aged 45-65 years with active COVID-19. Each CDR3 is given with its conserved first and last residue. A D gene is named only where the DNA matches it firmly. Rows may omit the clone size; those that give it use once, few, many or a size class.

v_gene	d_gene	len	j_gene	abundance	CDR3aa	CDR3nt
TRBV6-4	.	16	TRBJ2-3	.	CASSDSGVSGTDTQYF	TGTGCCAGCAGTGACTCGGGAGTATCCGGCACAGATACGCAGTATTTT
TRBV15	TRBD2	14	TRBJ2-1	.	CAISPGGGASEQFF	TGTGCCATCTCTCCGGGCGGGGGGGCGTCTGAGCAGTTCTTC
TRBV2	.	13	TRBJ1-2	.	CASNERVLYGYTF	TGTGCCAGCAATGAGAGGGTTTTATATGGCTACACCTTC
TRBV20-1	.	11	TRBJ1-4	.	CSSGFNEKLFF	TGCAGCTCAGGGTTTAATGAAAAACTGTTTTTT
TRBV6-5	.	11	TRBJ2-1	.	CASSHSYEQFF	TGTGCCAGCAGTCATAGCTATGAGCAGTTCTTC
TRBV5-1	.	14	TRBJ2-7	.	CASSLQAGSYEQYF	TGCGCCAGCAGCTTGCAGGCCGGCTCCTACGAGCAGTACTTC
TRBV5-5	TRBD2	17	TRBJ2-7	few	CASRRGGRDSGEYEQYF	TGTGCCAGCAGGCGAGGCGGGAGGGACAGTGGTGAGTACGAGCAGTACTTC
TRBV6-5	.	16	TRBJ2-3	.	CASSYFDFGGIDTQYF	TGTGCCAGCAGTTACTTCGATTTTGGGGGGATAGATACGCAGTATTTT
TRBV2	.	14	TRBJ1-1	.	CASSRGQMNTEAFF	TGTGCCAGCAGTAGGGGACAAATGAACACTGAAGCTTTCTTT
TRBV6-5	TRBD1	15	TRBJ2-1	.	CASSSGTGRNNEQFF	TGTGCCAGCAGTTCCGGGACAGGGAGGAACAATGAGCAGTTCTTC
TRBV5-6	.	16	TRBJ2-1	.	CASSWAERRNLNEQFF	TGTGCCAGCAGCTGGGCTGAGCGGAGGAATCTCAATGAGCAGTTCTTC
TRBV6-1	TRBD1	13	TRBJ2-7	.	CASRDREYNEQYF	TGTGCCAGCCGGGACAGGGAGTATAACGAGCAGTACTTC
TRBV6-5	.	13	TRBJ1-2	.	CASKTTGPYGYTF	TGTGCCAGCAAAACCACAGGCCCCTATGGCTACACCTTC
TRBV5-1	TRBD2	15	TRBJ2-2	.	CASSLSSGGPGELFF	TGCGCCAGCAGCTTATCTAGCGGGGGCCCCGGGGAGCTGTTTTTT
TRBV5-4	TRBD1	15	TRBJ1-2	.	CASSLNRGGNYGYTF	TGTGCCAGCAGCTTAAACAGGGGTGGTAACTATGGCTACACCTTC
TRBV6-1	.	14	TRBJ1-1	.	CASSERPGVTEAFF	TGTGCCAGCAGTGAAAGGCCAGGGGTTACTGAAGCTTTCTTT
TRBV5-4	TRBD2	17	TRBJ2-6	.	CASSSGGTLSGANVLTF	TGTGCCAGCAGCTCGGGGGGAACCCTTTCTGGGGCCAACGTCCTGACTTTC
TRBV5-4	TRBD2	15	TRBJ2-7	.	CASSSGTSRAYEQYF	TGTGCCAGCAGCTCGGGGACTAGCAGGGCCTACGAGCAGTACTTC
TRBV18	TRBD1	14	TRBJ1-2	.	CASSPDRVWYGYTF	TGTGCCAGCTCCCCGGACAGGGTGTGGTATGGCTACACCTTC
TRBV4-1	.	15	TRBJ1-5	.	CASSQDPGPNQPQHF	TGCGCCAGCAGCCAAGATCCAGGGCCGAATCAGCCCCAGCATTTT
TRBV19	.	15	TRBJ1-2	.	CASTKRGAGSDGYTF	TGTGCCAGTACCAAACGGGGGGCTGGGTCCGATGGCTACACCTTC
TRBV5-4	TRBD1	16	TRBJ1-2	.	CASSLDGTGPMWGYTF	TGTGCCAGCAGCTTGGATGGGACAGGGCCTATGTGGGGCTACACCTTC
TRBV28	.	12	TRBJ1-1	few	CATKTLNTEAFF	TGTGCCACCAAAACACTGAACACTGAAGCTTTCTTT
TRBV28	.	13	TRBJ1-4	.	CASRASGSEKLFF	TGTGCCAGCAGAGCGTCTGGCAGTGAAAAACTGTTTTTT
TRBV7-2	TRBD2	17	TRBJ2-2	few	CASSLIAGATNTGELFF	TGTGCCAGCAGCTTAATAGCGGGGGCTACGAACACCGGGGAGCTGTTTTTT
TRBV5-1	.	13	TRBJ1-1	.	CASSLNLRGRAFF	TGCGCCAGCAGCTTGAATCTTCGGGGAAGAGCTTTCTTT
TRBV9	.	13	TRBJ1-1	.	CASSVVQAGPAFF	TGTGCCAGCAGCGTAGTTCAGGCAGGGCCAGCTTTCTTT
TRBV6-5	.	14	TRBJ2-7	.	CASSYSLHTYEQYF	TGTGCCAGCAGTTACTCGTTACATACCTACGAGCAGTACTTC
TRBV3-1/TRBV3-2	.	16	TRBJ2-5	.	CASSPREAKDAETQYF	TGTGCCAGCAGCCCACGTGAGGCGAAGGATGCGGAGACCCAGTACTTC
TRBV7-9	.	15	TRBJ1-4	.	CASSSFQVTNEKLFF	TGTGCCAGCAGCTCATTCCAGGTGACTAATGAAAAACTGTTTTTT
TRBV2	.	13	TRBJ2-7	medium-sized	CASSMDSPEGQYF	TGTGCCAGCAGCATGGACAGTCCTGAGGGGCAGTACTTC
TRBV10-3	TRBD1	16	TRBJ1-1	.	CAISLGTGAMNTEAFF	TGTGCCATCAGCCTAGGGACAGGAGCCATGAACACTGAAGCTTTCTTT
TRBV21-1	.	14	TRBJ1-6	once	CASSKDGPNSPLHF	TGTGCCAGCAGCAAAGATGGGCCCAATTCACCCCTCCACTTT
TRBV4-1	.	16	TRBJ1-1	.	CASSQDPRGGVLAAFF	TGCGCCAGCAGCCAAGATCCCAGGGGAGGGGTGCTAGCAGCTTTCTTT
TRBV14	TRBD1	17	TRBJ2-7	.	CASSHPQGTGASYEQYF	TGTGCCAGCAGCCATCCGCAAGGGACAGGGGCCAGCTACGAGCAGTACTTC
TRBV7-6	.	17	TRBJ2-1	.	CASSRTPESSVYNEQFF	TGTGCCAGCAGCCGAACTCCGGAGTCTAGCGTGTACAATGAGCAGTTCTTC
TRBV10-1	.	19	TRBJ1-3	few	CASTQARDIRHSSGNTIYF	TGCGCCAGCACTCAAGCCCGGGACATTCGTCATAGCTCTGGAAACACCATATATTTT
TRBV6-5	.	14	TRBJ1-1	.	CASRAGRGANEAFF	TGTGCCAGCAGGGCCGGGAGAGGGGCAAATGAAGCTTTCTTT
TRBV10-2	.	13	TRBJ2-5	once	CASRGAGQETQYF	TGCGCCAGCAGGGGAGCAGGCCAAGAGACCCAGTACTTC
TRBV6-5	TRBD2	15	TRBJ2-3	.	CASSYSGGARDTQYF	TGTGCCAGCAGTTACTCGGGAGGGGCTAGAGATACGCAGTATTTT
TRBV2	.	14	TRBJ1-5	.	CASSPNVGNQPQHF	TGTGCCAGCAGCCCCAATGTAGGCAATCAGCCCCAGCATTTT
TRBV12-3/TRBV12-4	.	12	TRBJ2-5	.	CASSWGEETQYF	TGTGCCAGCAGTTGGGGGGAAGAGACCCAGTACTTC
TRBV4-1	.	13	TRBJ1-2	.	CASSQGNFEGYTF	TGCGCCAGCAGCCAAGGAAACTTCGAAGGCTACACCTTC
TRBV19	.	14	TRBJ2-1	.	CASEDRGGTNEQFF	TGTGCCAGTGAAGACAGGGGAGGGACCAATGAGCAGTTCTTC
TRBV7-8	.	13	TRBJ2-7	.	CASSLGRPGEQYF	TGTGCCAGCAGCTTAGGACGCCCAGGCGAGCAGTACTTC
TRBV7-2	TRBD2	13	TRBJ2-7	.	CASSLELAGTEYF	TGTGCCAGCAGCTTAGAACTAGCGGGGACCGAGTACTTC
TRBV7-2	.	13	TRBJ1-6	.	CASSPSRERPLHF	TGTGCCAGCAGCCCTAGTCGAGAGCGACCCCTCCACTTT
TRBV24-1	TRBD1	12	TRBJ2-7	.	CAADTGGLEQYF	TGTGCCGCCGATACAGGGGGGCTCGAGCAGTACTTC
TRBV18	TRBD1	15	TRBJ2-5	.	CASSLGTGGQETQYF	TGTGCCAGCTCACTCGGGACAGGGGGTCAAGAGACCCAGTACTTC
TRBV28	.	12	TRBJ1-2	.	CASSPRAYGYTF	TGTGCCAGCAGCCCCAGGGCCTATGGCTACACCTTC
TRBV28	.	13	TRBJ1-3	.	CASSSPTGNTIYF	TGTGCCAGCAGTTCACCGACAGGAAACACCATATATTTT
TRBV15	.	15	TRBJ1-2	.	CATNNFDGRNYGYTF	TGTGCCACCAATAATTTTGATGGGAGGAACTATGGCTACACCTTC
TRBV5-4	.	13	TRBJ2-3	.	CASSLSRTDTQYF	TGTGCCAGCAGCTTGTCCCGTACAGATACGCAGTATTTT